This T cell receptor (beta chain) was observed in a study of Graves' ophthalmopathy and Graves' hyperthyroidism. Study-level findings and limits: Appearing in blood as well were most expanded thyroid clonotypes above 0.001 frequency.

As the template, RNA transcripts were used to amplify TCR beta CDR3 regions. The library came from an HTBI-primed first-round RT-PCR and a second-round multiplex PCR. TCRdb called the multiplex PCR reads again in MiXCR, with one record for every CDR3 protein. This table holds about 160,000 distinct CDR3 sequences, less than 45% found once. Symptoms, serum thyroxine and TRAb, thyroid ultrasound, and orbital computed tomography formed the diagnostic basis. The PBMCs had their origin in 10 ml of fresh peripheral blood. V was clipped by 2 bases and J by 1 base, with 21 bases between them. CDR1 and CDR2 from the germline V gene are LGHNA and YSLEER. CDR3 length: 18 residues. This clonotype has ten or more counts. Its cognate antigen is unknown.

The chain links TRBV4-3 to TRBJ2-7; tentatively, D is TRBD2 (7 bases). The TCR was taken from a woman between 35 and 50 years old with Graves' ophthalmopathy. Sequencing input: peripheral blood. The CDR3 DNA reads as TGCGCCAGCAGCCAATATGCGGAGGGGGGGCTTCGGTCCTACGAGCAGTACTTC. Its protein product is CASSQYAEGGLRSYEQYF.